These 10 T cell receptor beta chains were sequenced from one sample in a study of Ad26.COV2.S vaccination and SARS-CoV-2 variants (dated by TCRdb to the early 2020s). This specimen's treatment or condition label, per the study, means: around 19 received Ad26.COV2.S at low or high dose, single or two shots; about five received placebo; per-sample allocation not given. For vaccine and placebo recipients, the sequenced repertoires came from samples collected on day 63 after the first injection. Library generation was performed with the immunoSEQ multiplex PCR assay. Imported from immuneACCESS, the table was reduced by TCRdb to in-frame sequences with V and J called. These copies leave out some clones; in studies compared against another copy, an unresolved V gene accounts for under half, and the cause of the remainder is not known. A total of about 250,000 clones appear in this sample, around 87% of them only once. Around 3.5% of the sample lies in the top ten.

Sample: peripheral blood, taken in a trial of Ad26.COV2.S vaccine versus placebo. These receptors all come from a person aged 18 to 59 who received the Ad26.COV2.S COVID-19 vaccine or a placebo.

V usage is TRBV7-2 and J usage is TRBJ1-3; tentative D call: TRBD1 (5 bases). The V end lost 6 bases, the J end lost 7 bases, and 13 bases lay between the germline ends. The CDR3 totals 13 residues. Germline V gene data show CDR1 as SGHTA and CDR2 as FQGNSA. Here the CDR3 DNA reads TGTGCCAGCAGTCCAGGGCATCGGAACACCATATATTTT. Translation: CASSPGHRNTIYF.

This sequence joins TRBV2 and TRBJ1-2; possible D gene TRBD1, 6 bases. CDR1 SNHLY and CDR2 FYNNEI come from the germline V gene. V lost 5 bases to trimming and J lost 4 bases, with 8 bases between them. The CDR3 runs to 12 residues. The CDR3 loop is CASSIGGYGYTF. CDR3 nucleotide sequence: TGTGCCAGCAGTATAGGGGGCTATGGCTACACCTTC.

The chain is built from TRBV7-7 and TRBJ2-2; 8 nucleotides match TRBD2. CDR1 is SSHAT and CDR2 is FNYEAQ in the germline V gene (reference sequence). The CDR3 is 14 amino acids. The CDR3 nucleotides read TGTGCTAGCGGCACTAGCGGGAACACCGGGGAGCTGTTTTTT. Protein product: CASGTSGNTGELFF.

The chain combines TRBV7-2 with TRBJ2-7; D perhaps matches TRBD1 (5 bases). Germline CDR1 reads SGHTA; CDR2 reads FQGNSA. V was cut by 6 bases and J by 0 bases, with 12 bases left in between. CDR3 size: 14 residues. The CDR3 DNA reads TGTGCCAGCAGTCCCCGACAGCACTCCTACGAGCAGTACTTC. Amino acids: CASSPRQHSYEQYF.

The chain joins TRBV6-1 to TRBJ2-1; D tentatively fits TRBD1 or TRBD2 (5 bases each). Germline-derived CDR1 and CDR2 are MNHNS and SASEGT. Deletions cut 3 bases from V and 7 bases from J, with 13 bases between. This CDR3 region has 14 residues. The CDR3 sequence is CASSDRDRLNEQFF. The DNA for the CDR3 is TGTGCCAGCAGTGATAGGGACCGTCTGAATGAGCAGTTCTTC.

The J gene is TRBJ2-3, the V gene TRBV9; tentatively, D is TRBD2 (5 bases). The length of the CDR3 is 15 residues. V was trimmed by 2 bases and J by 0 bases, leaving 10 bases between them. Germline V gene data show CDR1 as SGDLS and CDR2 as YYNGEE. The CDR3 sequence is CASSVRTQSTDTQYF. CDR3 nucleotides: TGTGCCAGCAGCGTTCGGACTCAAAGCACAGATACGCAGTATTTT.

J is TRBJ2-1 and V is TRBV30, with TRBD1 identical over 8 bases. V lost 3 bases and J lost 2; bases outside the gene matches: 3. Germline CDR1 is GTSNPN and CDR2 is SVGIG (reference sequence). The CDR3 length is 14 residues. CDR3 protein: CAWSDRGAYNEQFF. In DNA form, the CDR3 reads TGTGCCTGGAGCGACAGGGGCGCCTACAATGAGCAGTTCTTC.

The chain links TRBV5-6 to TRBJ1-5, with D hard to call. Germline V gives CDR1 SGHDT, CDR2 YYEEEE. This CDR3 is built from 12 residues. Trimming shortened V by 2 bases and J by 9 bases, and 9 bases separated the two germline ends. In DNA, the CDR3 is TGTGCCAGCAGCTTACAAGGAGCGCCCCAGCATTTT. Translating it yields CASSLQGAPQHF. The variable domain in full, completed from reference TRBV5-6 and TRBJ1-5, reads DAGVTQSPTHLIKTRGQQVTLRCSPKSGHDTVSWYQQALGQGPQFIFQYYEEEERQRGNFPDRFSGHQFPNYSSELNVNALLLGDSALYLCASSLQGAPQHFGDGTRLSIL.

This chain connects TRBV9 to TRBJ1-4; D is perhaps TRBD1 (5 bases). Germline V CDR1 and CDR2: SGDLS, YYNGEE. This CDR3 region has 15 residues. V shed 4 bases and J shed 5 bases, with 15 bases lying between them. CDR3 sequence reads: CASSTQGGENEKLFF. In DNA, the CDR3 is TGTGCCAGCAGCACTCAGGGAGGGGAAAATGAAAAACTGTTTTTT.

J is TRBJ1-5 and V is TRBV7-2; 9 bases are shared with TRBD1. Germline lookup yields CDR1 SGHTA and CDR2 FQGNSA. V shed 1 base and J 3 bases; nucleotides not matched to a gene: 7. CDR3 length equals 17 residues. This chain's CDR3 is CASSLVGGTGNNQPQHF. In DNA form, the CDR3 reads TGTGCCAGCAGCTTAGTGGGAGGGACAGGGAACAATCAGCCCCAGCATTTT.